Listed here are 28 T cell receptor beta chains from one sample, sequenced in a study of patients and donors after allogeneic stem cell transplantation. TCRdb independently ran MiXCR on the RT-PCR reads; one entry per CDR3 protein. The data contain 400,000 to 500,000 distinct CDR3 sequences, roughly 17% of them seen just once; the ten biggest clones take up just over 7%. Sequenced input: blood, either unsorted or a sorted T cell fraction (not recorded which). The receptors come from a human donor who was either an allogeneic HSCT recipient or a stem cell or donor lymphocyte infusion donor (not recorded which). It is not recorded whose cells these are; they may come from a transplant donor.

This clonotype was counted at least ten times. V gene TRBV12-3 or TRBV12-4 combines with J gene TRBJ2-1; D is undetermined. The CDR3 consists of 16 residues. V lost 3 bases and J 7 bases, leaving 19 bases between the germline ends. DNA for the CDR3: TGTGCCAGCAGTTTCCCCCGGGTCGTCATCCCAAATGAGCAGTTCTTC. As protein: CASSFPRVVIPNEQFF.

This clonotype has just a few counts. This sequence joins TRBV20-1 and TRBJ2-7; D may be TRBD2 (7 bases). Trimming took 1 base from V and 2 from J, leaving 15 bases between them. There are 15 residues in the CDR3. The germline CDR1 and CDR2 sequences are DFQATT and SNEGSKA (reference sequence). CDR3 amino acids: CSARGGGGATYEQYF. The CDR3 region has the DNA TGCAGTGCTAGAGGGGGTGGGGGGGCCACCTACGAGCAGTACTTC.

This clonotype turned up a few times. This rearrangement joins TRBV5-1 to TRBJ1-5; 7 positions match TRBD1. CDR1 is SGHRS, CDR2 YFSETQ, per germline. This CDR3 has 15 residues. V was clipped by 2 bases and J by 8 bases; unmatched bases: 10. DNA for the CDR3: TGCGCCAGCAGCTTAACGCCTGACAGGGTTAAGCCCCAGCATTTT. Amino acids: CASSLTPDRVKPQHF.

There are a few counts of this clonotype. The chain is built from TRBV10-3 and TRBJ1-1; D is unclear. This CDR3 comprises 15 residues. Germline CDR1 and CDR2: ENHRY and SYGVKD. The V end lost 11 bases, the J end lost 1 base, and 20 bases lay between the germline ends. DNA of the CDR3: TGTGCCCATTCCCTTAGGGCACCACCGAACACTGAAGCTTTCTTT. Its translation is CAHSLRAPPNTEAFF.

The rearrangement links TRBV6-5 to TRBJ2-1; D perhaps matches TRBD2 (5 bases). Germline V gene data show CDR1 as MNHEY and CDR2 as SVGAGI. V was pared by 6 bases and J by 10 bases, with 13 bases between. The CDR3 has 12 residues. The CDR3 loop reads CASRHRGPEQFF. The CDR3 region has the DNA TGTGCCAGCAGGCACCGCGGGCCCGAGCAGTTCTTC.

This chain uses TRBV19 with TRBJ2-3, with TRBD1 as a possible D gene (6 bases). The V end lost 6 bases, the J end lost 11 bases, and 21 bases lay between the germline ends. The V gene's germline CDR1 is LNHDA and CDR2 SQIVND (reference sequence). The CDR3 runs to 14 residues. CDR3 nucleotides: TGTGCCAGTAGGGCGTCCCGGGACACGTCAAAGCAGTATTTT. Amino acid sequence: CASRASRDTSKQYF.

V is TRBV6-1 and J is TRBJ2-3; 9 bases are a match to TRBD1. There are 14 residues in the CDR3. Germline assignment: CDR1 MNHNS and CDR2 SASEGT. Trimming removed 5 bases from V and 7 bases from J; junction bases left unmatched: 7. As DNA, the CDR3 is TGTGCCAGCAGTCGAGACAGGGGGTTGAATACGCAGTATTTT. This sequence encodes CASSRDRGLNTQYF.

This clonotype has just a few counts. V gene TRBV6-1 combines with J gene TRBJ1-6; no firm D call. The CDR3 is 17 residues long. Trimming shortened V by 4 bases and J by 0 bases, and 13 bases separated the two germline ends. Germline assignment: CDR1 MNHNS and CDR2 SASEGT. CDR3: CASSGAERSSYNSPLHF. Here the CDR3 DNA reads TGTGCCAGCAGTGGGGCGGAAAGGAGCTCCTATAATTCACCCCTCCACTTT.

V and J are TRBV10-3 and TRBJ2-7; D not resolved. CDR1 and CDR2 (germline): ENHRY, SYGVKD. Trimming stripped 3 bases from V and 1 base from J, with 7 bases between. The CDR3 runs 13 residues. Here the CDR3 DNA reads TGTGCCATCAGTGATGGACGGTCCTACGAGCAGTACTTC. Translated: CAISDGRSYEQYF.

This clonotype was found many times. The genes are TRBV28 and TRBJ1-5; D is perhaps TRBD1 (5 bases). The V end was cut by 4 bases, the J end by 3 bases, with 13 bases between. The germline V gene encodes CDR1 MDHEN and CDR2 SYDVKM. The CDR3 spans 15 residues. CDR3 protein: CASSYRDGYNQPQHF. The CDR3 DNA follows: TGTGCCAGCAGTTACCGGGACGGGTACAATCAGCCCCAGCATTTT.

The rearrangement uses TRBV19 and TRBJ2-1, with D perhaps assigned TRBD1 or TRBD2 (5 bases each). The CDR3 has 16 residues. Germline CDR1 is LNHDA and CDR2 is SQIVND (reference sequence). V gave up 7 bases and J gave up 0 bases, with 16 bases separating them. Written as DNA, the CDR3 is TGTGCCAGTACCATCTTCGGGGCGAGCTCCTACAATGAGCAGTTCTTC. Protein sequence: CASTIFGASSYNEQFF.

The V and J genes are TRBV24-1 and TRBJ2-3, with D maybe TRBD1 (5 bases). Germline V gene lookup returns CDR1 KGHDR and CDR2 SFDVKD. The CDR3 sequence is 15 residues long. Deletions cut 4 bases from V and 0 bases from J, with 10 bases between. The CDR3 here is CATSDPGMSTDTQYF. In nucleotides, the CDR3 is TGTGCCACCAGTGACCCAGGGATGAGCACAGATACGCAGTATTTT.

This clonotype occurred a few times. V and J are TRBV11-1 and TRBJ1-2, with D unresolved. V lost 1 base, J lost 8 bases, and 8 bases lay in between. This CDR3 has 12 amino acids. From germline, CDR1 is SGHAT and CDR2 FQDESV (reference sequence). The CDR3 loop reads CASSLEGSGYTF. CDR3 DNA: TGTGCCAGCAGCTTAGAGGGATCCGGCTACACCTTC.

The chain has TRBV5-1 and TRBJ2-5; the D call may be TRBD1 or TRBD2 (5 bases each). CDR3 size: 15 residues. Deletions cut 3 bases from V and 1 base from J, with 13 bases between. Germline V gene sequence: CDR1 SGHRS, CDR2 YFSETQ. The CDR3 coding sequence is TGCGCCAGCAGCTCAAGGGGCGGGCCCCAAGAGACCCAGTACTTC. Translated: CASSSRGGPQETQYF.

A few counts support this clonotype. The V gene is TRBV3-1, the J gene TRBJ1-2; 7 bases map to TRBD1. Germline V gene sequence: CDR1 LGHDT, CDR2 YNNKEL (reference sequence). With V trimmed by 4 bases and J by 0 bases, 5 bases remained unmatched. There are 15 residues in the CDR3. The CDR3 sequence is CASSRTGPTNYGYTF. The CDR3 DNA reads as TGTGCCAGCAGCCGGACAGGACCGACTAACTATGGCTACACCTTC.

This clonotype was counted only a few times. This chain connects TRBV14 to TRBJ2-7; D remains ambiguous. The CDR3 sequence is 13 residues long. Germline CDR1 reads SGHDN; CDR2 reads FVKESK. The V gene lost 4 bases and the J gene lost 0 bases, with 7 bases spanning the gap. The CDR3 coding sequence is TGTGCCAGCAGCCTCCGGACCTCCTACGAGCAGTACTTC. As protein: CASSLRTSYEQYF.

This clonotype appeared many times. The chain recombines TRBV7-2 with TRBJ2-4; 7 positions match TRBD1. The CDR3 spans 15 residues. Germline trimming cut 0 bases from V and 3 bases from J; bases unmatched to any gene: 2. Germline loops: CDR1 SGHTA, CDR2 FQGNSA. The CDR3 region has the DNA TGTGCCAGCAGCTTAGCTGGGACAGTCAAAAACATTCAGTACTTC. Translated: CASSLAGTVKNIQYF. Full variable domain (remainder filled in from reference TRBV7-2 and TRBJ2-4): GAGVSQSPSNKVTEKGKDVELRCDPISGHTALYWYRQSLGQGLEFLIYFQGNSAPDKSGLPSDRFSAERTGGSVSTLTIQRTQQEDSAVYLCASSLAGTVKNIQYFGAGTRLSVL.

Many counts were recorded for this clonotype. The gene calls are TRBV27 and TRBJ2-7, with 14 bases fitting TRBD2. This CDR3 region has 15 residues. CDR1 is MNHEY, CDR2 SMNVEV, per germline (reference sequence). Trimming took 6 bases from V and 3 from J; bases not matched to a gene: 4. The chain's CDR3 is CASSPGLAGVYEQYF. CDR3 bases: TGTGCCAGCAGCCCGGGACTAGCGGGAGTCTACGAGCAGTACTTC.

J is TRBJ2-1 and V is TRBV30; tentatively, D is TRBD2 (6 bases). Germline CDR1 is GTSNPN and CDR2 is SVGIG (reference sequence). The CDR3 is made up of 13 amino acids. V was trimmed by 0 bases and J by 6 bases, leaving 9 bases between them. CDR3 region: CAWSVLGSNEQFF. The CDR3 bases are TGTGCCTGGAGTGTACTCGGGAGCAATGAGCAGTTCTTC.

There are a few counts of this clonotype. This chain uses TRBV15 with TRBJ1-2; weak D call: TRBD1 (5 bases). Germline CDR1 and CDR2: LNHNV and YYDKDF (reference sequence). V lost 0 bases, J lost 4 bases, and 15 bases lay in between. This CDR3 has 16 residues. The CDR3 DNA is TGTGCCACCAGCAGAGATCTCCTCAGGGCAGTCTATGGCTACACCTTC. Protein: CATSRDLLRAVYGYTF.

V usage is TRBV5-5 and J usage is TRBJ1-4; TRBD1 matches 11 bases. J was trimmed by 7 bases and V by 4 bases; bases with no gene match: 6. The CDR3 totals 15 residues. Germline V gives CDR1 SGHKS, CDR2 YYEKEE (reference sequence). The chain's CDR3 is CASSPDRGRLEKLFF. CDR3 coding DNA: TGTGCCAGCAGCCCGGACAGGGGGCGGCTTGAAAAACTGTTTTTT.

This clonotype came up a few times. This sequence joins TRBV12-3 or TRBV12-4 and TRBJ2-1; 7 positions agree with TRBD2. This CDR3 has 15 residues. V was clipped by 6 bases and J by 3 bases; unmatched bases: 8. Here the CDR3 reads CASSLLAAVYNEQFF. CDR3 DNA: TGTGCCAGCAGCCTCCTAGCGGCCGTCTACAATGAGCAGTTCTTC.

This clonotype appeared many times. The chain carries TRBV12-3 or TRBV12-4 and TRBJ2-7, with 9 positions matching TRBD1. V shed 3 bases, J shed 3 bases, and the junction held 3 bases outside the gene matches. CDR3 length equals 14 residues. The CDR3 spells CASSFRDRVYEQYF. CDR3 DNA sequence: TGTGCCAGCAGTTTTAGGGACAGGGTCTACGAGCAGTACTTC.

The table lists this clonotype with a few counts. This rearrangement joins TRBV3-1 to TRBJ2-3, with a weak D call TRBD2 (7 bases). The CDR3 length is 17 residues. V was cut by 4 bases and J by 5 bases, with 22 bases left in between. Germline CDR1 LGHDT, CDR2 YNNKEL (reference sequence). This chain's CDR3 is CASSPPRRGALRDTQYF. In nucleotides, the CDR3 is TGTGCCAGCAGCCCCCCCCGACGGGGGGCATTGAGAGATACGCAGTATTTT.

This clonotype appeared a few times. The CDR3 DNA reads as TGTGCCAGCAGCCCAGAAGCGGGAGCCAACACTGAAGCTTTCTTT. This encodes CASSPEAGANTEAFF. The rearrangement uses TRBV11-2 and TRBJ1-1; D remains ambiguous. Deletions cut 5 bases from V and 2 bases from J, with 15 bases between. This CDR3 spans 15 amino acids. Germline CDR1 and CDR2: SGHAT and FQNNGV.

J is TRBJ2-5 and V is TRBV7-9, with D possibly matching TRBD1 (6 bases). V was pared by 3 bases and J by 4 bases, with 15 bases between. CDR1 and CDR2 (germline): SEHNR, FQNEAQ (reference sequence). This CDR3 region has 15 residues. CDR3 in amino acids: CASSFSAGVRETQYF. CDR3 nucleotide sequence: TGTGCCAGCAGCTTTTCGGCAGGGGTGAGAGAGACCCAGTACTTC. Full variable domain (rest looked up from reference TRBV7-9 and TRBJ2-5): DTGVSQNPRHKITKRGQNVTFRCDPISEHNRLYWYRQTLGQGPEFLTYFQNEAQLEKSRLLSDRFSAERPKGSFSTLEIQRTEQGDSAMYLCASSFSAGVRETQYFGPGTRLLVL.

The CDR3 region has the DNA TGTGCCAGCAGTTACATGGCAGCCGGGGAGCTGTTTTTT. Translation gives CASSYMAAGELFF. The chain has TRBV6-5 and TRBJ2-2, with D uncertain. V was trimmed by 2 bases and J by 6 bases, leaving 7 bases between them. Germline V gives CDR1 MNHEY, CDR2 SVGAGI. CDR3 length: 13 residues.

The sample holds many counts of this clonotype. The gene calls are TRBV12-3 or TRBV12-4 and TRBJ2-5; 14 nucleotides align to TRBD2. CDR3 length: 19 amino acids. J lost 1 base, V lost 4 bases, and 11 bases had no gene match. CDR3 loop: CASSSPVGTSGSIQETQYF. The CDR3 DNA reads as TGTGCCAGCAGTTCCCCGGTAGGGACTAGCGGGAGTATCCAAGAGACCCAGTACTTC.